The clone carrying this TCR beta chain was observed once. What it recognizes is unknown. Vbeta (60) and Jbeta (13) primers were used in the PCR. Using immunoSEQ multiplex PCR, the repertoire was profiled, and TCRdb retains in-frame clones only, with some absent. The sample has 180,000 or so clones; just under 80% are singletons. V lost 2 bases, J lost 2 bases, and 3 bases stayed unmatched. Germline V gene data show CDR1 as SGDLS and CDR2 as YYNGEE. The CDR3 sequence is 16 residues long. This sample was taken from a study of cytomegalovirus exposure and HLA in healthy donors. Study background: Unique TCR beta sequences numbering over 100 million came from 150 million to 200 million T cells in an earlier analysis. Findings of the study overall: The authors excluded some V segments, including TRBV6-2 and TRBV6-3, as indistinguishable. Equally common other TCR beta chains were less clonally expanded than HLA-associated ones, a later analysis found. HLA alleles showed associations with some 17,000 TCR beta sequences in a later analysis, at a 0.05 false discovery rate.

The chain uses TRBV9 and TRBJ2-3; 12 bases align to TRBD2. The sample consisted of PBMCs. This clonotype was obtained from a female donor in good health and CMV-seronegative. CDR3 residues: CASSVTSGGHTDTQYF. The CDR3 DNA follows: TGTGCCAGCAGCGTCACTAGCGGGGGGCACACAGATACGCAGTATTTT.